The 10 T cell receptor beta chains reported below all come from one sample, sequenced in a study of a mutant IDH1 vaccine in newly diagnosed glioma (dated by TCRdb to the early 2020s). The time point label for this specimen denotes: week 5, during vaccination. Every vaccine dose consisted of 300 ug of a 20-mer mutant IDH1 peptide in Montanide, administered subcutaneously together with topical imiquimod. The library was prepared using the immunoSEQ multiplex PCR assay. TCRdb mirrors the immuneACCESS table, restricted to in-frame sequences. Some clones are absent from its copies; in checked studies, under half trace to an unresolved V gene, and the reason for the others is unknown. Present in this sample are approximately 60,000 clones, about 80% of which were seen just once. The ten largest clones take up approximately 2.8% of the sample. These receptors are not linked to any known antigen. The sample consisted of PBMCs, taken from a glioma patient whose treatment included an IDH1 peptide vaccine. The source is a young woman with glioma. Some clones in this sample may be carry-over from other donors' samples.

This clone was observed a few times. The rearrangement uses TRBV5-1 and TRBJ1-1; TRBD1 might be the D (5 bases). The V and J ends lost 3 bases and 1 base respectively, with 10 bases between them. Germline V lookup: CDR1 SGHRS, CDR2 YFSETQ. This CDR3 is built from 14 residues. This chain's CDR3 is CASSSPGGNTEAFF. The DNA of the CDR3 is TGCGCCAGCAGCTCCCCGGGGGGGAACACTGAAGCTTTCTTT.

The CDR3 nucleotides read TGTGCCAGCAGCCAAGATCTCTTGGCAGGAAACACCATATATTTT. Encoded protein: CASSQDLLAGNTIYF. The chain combines TRBV4-2 with TRBJ1-3; D is unclear. This CDR3 comprises 15 residues. Germline V lookup: CDR1 LGHNA, CDR2 YNFKEQ. V was pared by 0 bases and J by 4 bases, with 10 bases between.

The chain recombines TRBV6-1 with TRBJ1-5; 9 bases agree with TRBD1. The CDR3 runs 15 residues. The trim removed 10 bases at V and 5 bases at J, leaving 12 bases unmatched. Germline lookup yields CDR1 MNHNS and CDR2 SASEGT. The CDR3 protein is CATVSGTGTYQPQHF. The CDR3, as DNA: TGTGCCACTGTATCTGGGACAGGGACTTATCAGCCCCAGCATTTT.

The V call is TRBV7-2, the J call TRBJ2-2; 10 bases are a match to TRBD2. CDR1 is SGHTA and CDR2 is FQGNSA in the germline V gene. The CDR3 loop spans 17 amino acids. Unmatched junction bases numbered 9, after V lost 2 bases and J lost 6 bases. The CDR3 coding sequence is TGTGCCAGCAGCTTACTAGCGGGGGTCGTAAATCCCGGGGAGCTGTTTTTT. Protein product: CASSLLAGVVNPGELFF. The full variable domain, in which reference TRBV7-2 and TRBJ2-2 provide the parts outside the CDR3, is GAGVSQSPSNKVTEKGKDVELRCDPISGHTALYWYRQSLGQGLEFLIYFQGNSAPDKSGLPSDRFSAERTGGSVSTLTIQRTQQEDSAVYLCASSLLAGVVNPGELFFGEGSRLTVL.

The chain combines TRBV11-2 with TRBJ1-1, with D maybe TRBD1 (6 bases). The CDR3 runs 16 residues. Germline CDR1 reads SGHAT; CDR2 reads FQNNGV. The ends were cut back, 0 bases at V and 4 bases at J, with 15 bases in the middle. CDR3 nucleotide sequence: TGTGCCAGCAGCTTAGATAGGTGGGGGGCTGGCACTGAAGCTTTCTTT. This sequence encodes CASSLDRWGAGTEAFF. The whole variable domain, filled in from reference TRBV11-2 and TRBJ1-1, reads EAGVAQSPRYKIIEKRQSVAFWCNPISGHATLYWYQQILGQGPKLLIQFQNNGVVDDSQLPKDRFSAERLKGVDSTLKIQPAKLEDSAVYLCASSLDRWGAGTEAFFGQGTRLTVV.

V usage is TRBV6-1 and J usage is TRBJ2-7, with 8 bases matching TRBD1. V was pared by 7 bases and J by 5 bases, with 7 bases of the junction left unmatched. In germline, CDR1 is MNHNS, CDR2 SASEGT. The CDR3 extends over 13 amino acids. The CDR3 spells CASNRDRTDEQYF. CDR3 DNA sequence: TGTGCCAGCAATAGGGACAGGACGGACGAGCAGTACTTC.

The chain joins TRBV6-5 to TRBJ2-7; 13 bases map to TRBD2. The junction had 4 bases not matched to a gene; V was cut back by 5 bases and J by 6 bases. This CDR3 comprises 14 residues. Germline V gene lookup returns CDR1 MNHEY and CDR2 SVGAGI. The CDR3 protein is CASSTSGRAGEQYF. The CDR3 DNA is TGTGCCAGCAGTACTAGCGGGAGGGCAGGCGAGCAGTACTTC.

The chain recombines TRBV6-5 with TRBJ2-7; TRBD2 might be the D (5 bases). The V gene lost 7 bases and the J gene lost 2 bases, with 15 bases spanning the gap. Germline V gene lookup returns CDR1 MNHEY and CDR2 SVGAGI. CDR3 length: 14 residues. The CDR3 protein is CASTLREGPYEQYF. As DNA, the CDR3 is TGTGCCAGCACCCTACGGGAAGGCCCCTACGAGCAGTACTTC.

In this sample, this clone turned up once. The rearrangement uses TRBV7-9 and TRBJ2-2; D tentatively fits TRBD1 or TRBD2 (5 bases each). The V gene's germline CDR1 is SEHNR and CDR2 FQNEAQ (reference sequence). The V end lost 6 bases, the J end lost 8 bases, and 13 bases lay between the germline ends. The CDR3 contains 13 residues. In DNA form, the CDR3 reads TGTGCCAGCAGACGGGACCTCACAGGGGAGCTGTTTTTT. Protein: CASRRDLTGELFF.

This clone turned up a few times. This chain joins TRBV10-3 and TRBJ1-1; D call uncertain. This CDR3 comprises 14 residues. Germline CDR1 and CDR2: ENHRY and SYGVKD. The ends were cut back, 3 bases at V and 1 base at J, with 9 bases in the middle. This chain's CDR3 is CAISESDGNTEAFF. The CDR3 DNA reads TGTGCCATCAGTGAATCGGACGGGAACACTGAAGCTTTCTTT.